This entry lists 20 T cell receptor beta chains sequenced from one sample in a study of blood T cells in healthy people across ages (dated by TCRdb to 2013 to 2016). Library preparation was by 5' RACE. Instrument used: Illumina HiSeq 2500. The second PCR ran for about 7 to 11 cycles and used a J-beta primer mix along with a sample-barcoded 5' primer. The public reads were quality trimmed at Q25 with fastp and then assembled into clones with MiXCR by TCRdb, keeping productive beta chains. CDR3 protein sequences are deduplicated, and each keeps its most common genes and DNA. The sample table shows more than 800,000 distinct CDR3 sequences, and about 30% are seen once. The ten largest clonotypes hold around a sixth of the sample. The sequenced material came from blood. The receptors derive from a woman older than 75 in good health.

The chain has TRBV7-2 and TRBJ2-1; 11 bases agree with TRBD2. V was clipped by 6 bases and J by 0 bases; unmatched bases: 7. The CDR3 is made up of 17 amino acids. CDR1 and CDR2 (germline): SGHTA, FQGNSA. The DNA of the CDR3 is TGTGCCAGCAGAACTAGCGGGGGCCGAAGCTCCTACAATGAGCAGTTCTTC. It yields the protein CASRTSGGRSSYNEQFF.

There are many counts of this clonotype. The chain links TRBV6-2 or TRBV6-3 to TRBJ1-2, with D unresolved. V lost 4 bases to trimming and J lost 4 bases, with 7 bases between them. Germline CDR1 reads MNHEY; CDR2 reads SVGEGT. CDR3 size: 12 residues. As DNA, the CDR3 is TGTGCCAGCAGTTCCACAGCCTATGGCTACACCTTC. Protein: CASSSTAYGYTF.

The V call is TRBV7-2, the J call TRBJ2-5; TRBD1 agrees at 8 bases. From germline, CDR1 is SGHTA and CDR2 FQGNSA. This CDR3 has 15 amino acids. With 4 bases clipped from V and 6 bases from J, the junction kept 10 bases outside the gene matches. The CDR3 sequence: CASSSYHGQGQTQYF. CDR3 nucleotides: TGTGCCAGCAGCTCCTACCATGGACAGGGACAGACCCAGTACTTC.

Remarks on this clonotype: This may come from a read error, since a much larger clone is one base off. The rearrangement uses TRBV3-1 and TRBJ2-1; D is uncertain. This CDR3 spans 14 amino acids. Germline V gene lookup returns CDR1 LGHDT and CDR2 YNNKEL (reference sequence). The CDR3 reads CVSSQAWGYNEQFF. The CDR3 bases are TGTGTCAGCAGCCAAGCGTGGGGCTACAATGAGCAGTTCTTC.

The chain is built from TRBV7-8 and TRBJ2-7, with 11 bases that match TRBD1. The J call is uncertain, as TRBJ2-5 better fits the DNA end. This CDR3 is 15 amino acids long. The germline V gene encodes CDR1 SGHVS and CDR2 FQNEAQ. The CDR3 is CASSEGQGEGETQYF. CDR3 DNA sequence: TGTGCCAGCAGCGAGGGACAGGGGGAAGGGGAGACCCAGTACTTC.

Points on this clonotype: Being one base from a much bigger clone, this may be a read error. This sequence joins TRBV9 and TRBJ1-1, with TRBD1 identical over 7 bases. The germline gives CDR1 SGDLS, CDR2 YYNGEE. The CDR3 extends over 15 amino acids. The CDR3 coding sequence is TGTGCCGGCAGCTCCAGGACAGGCGGAAACACTGAAGCTTTCTTT. Its protein product is CAGSSRTGGNTEAFF. The full variable domain, with the rest looked up from reference TRBV9 and TRBJ1-1, is DSGVTQTPKHLITATGQRVTLRCSPRSGDLSVYWYQQSLDQGLQFLIQYYNGEERAKGNILERFSAQQFPDLHSELNLSSLELGDSALYFCAGSSRTGGNTEAFFGQGTRLTVV.

This clonotype was counted a few times. This rearrangement joins TRBV7-2 to TRBJ2-2, with D uncertain. Germline V lookup: CDR1 SGHTA, CDR2 FQGNSA. Between the trimmed V and J ends, which lost 1 base and 7 bases, there was a span of 7 bases. CDR3 length: 13 amino acids. The CDR3 reads CASSLVPRGELFF. The CDR3 region has the DNA TGTGCCAGCAGCTTAGTCCCTCGCGGGGAGCTGTTTTTT.

This clonotype came up a few times. A much larger clone lies a single base off, so this may be a read error. The gene calls are TRBV7-9 and TRBJ2-5; no reliable D call. Germline CDR1 reads SEHNR; CDR2 reads FQNEAQ (reference sequence). CDR3 size: 11 residues. The CDR3 DNA reads as TGTGCCGGCAGCCGAAAGGAGACCCAGTACTTC. Translating gives CAGSRKETQYF. Together with reference TRBV7-9 and TRBJ2-5, the CDR3 gives the full variable domain: DTGVSQNPRHKITKRGQNVTFRCDPISEHNRLYWYRQTLGQGPEFLTYFQNEAQLEKSRLLSDRFSAERPKGSFSTLEIQRTEQGDSAMYLCAGSRKETQYFGPGTRLLVL.

At least ten counts were recorded for this clonotype. The gene calls are TRBV11-2 and TRBJ2-1; D might be TRBD1 (6 bases). Germline CDR1 SGHAT, CDR2 FQNNGV. The germline V and J ends were trimmed by 5 bases and 0 bases, with 17 bases remaining between them. CDR3 size: 17 residues. In DNA, the CDR3 is TGTGCCAGCAGCCGCCGCCTATTAGGGGGCTCCTACAATGAGCAGTTCTTC. Its translation is CASSRRLLGGSYNEQFF.

Notes on this clonotype: A much larger clonotype is one base distant, so this may be a read error. V is TRBV12-1 and J is TRBJ2-7; TRBD1 is the table's D call, not checked against the DNA. TRBV12-1 is marked as a pseudogene. The CDR3 covers 16 residues. CDR3 in DNA: TGTGCCAGCAGCACGCCGACAGGGCCAAGCTCCTACGAGCAGTACGTC. It translates to CASSTPTGPSSYEQYV.

This clonotype was detected many times. CDR3 in amino acids: CASSLEVALGYGYTF. CDR3 coding DNA: TGTGCCAGCAGCTTGGAAGTAGCTCTCGGATATGGCTACACCTTC. The chain is built from TRBV5-4 and TRBJ1-2; D is ambiguous. Trimming took 0 bases from V and 5 from J, leaving 14 bases between them. This CDR3 spans 15 amino acids. Germline V gene lookup returns CDR1 SGHNT and CDR2 YYREEE (reference sequence).

With respect to this clonotype: A read error may explain this, as a much larger clone is one base away. The chain couples TRBV20-1 to TRBJ1-2; D may be TRBD1 (5 bases). Per the germline V gene, CDR1 is DFQATT and CDR2 is SNEGSKA (reference sequence). The CDR3 runs 12 residues. CDR3 nucleotides: TGCGGGATGGGGGAAGCGAACTATGGCTACACCTTC. Its protein is CGMGEANYGYTF.

The V gene is TRBV10-2, the J gene TRBJ1-1; D is uncertain. Germline V gene lookup returns CDR1 WSHSY and CDR2 SAAADI. V gave up 5 bases and J gave up 5 bases, with 9 bases separating them. The CDR3 is 12 amino acids. The DNA of the CDR3 is TGCGCCAGCAGTATCAGAGGGACTGAAGCTTTCTTT. Protein product: CASSIRGTEAFF.

The chain employs TRBV20-1 and TRBJ2-3, with D maybe TRBD1 (5 bases). Per the germline V gene, CDR1 is DFQATT and CDR2 is SNEGSKA (reference sequence). Trimming stripped 3 bases from V and 2 bases from J, with 12 bases between. The CDR3 is 14 amino acids. The CDR3 sequence is CSASHQGYTDTQYF. The CDR3 DNA is TGCAGTGCTAGTCATCAGGGATACACAGATACGCAGTATTTT.

In this sample, this clonotype turned up many times. The CDR3 reads CASSPSPPRQDGEQYF. As DNA, the CDR3 is TGTGCCAGCAGCCCCTCCCCCCCACGTCAGGATGGTGAGCAGTACTTC. The gene calls are TRBV11-2 and TRBJ2-7; D is ambiguous. V was clipped by 5 bases and J by 7 bases, with 24 bases between them. Germline V gene lookup returns CDR1 SGHAT and CDR2 FQNNGV. The CDR3 contains 16 residues.

The chain recombines TRBV1 with TRBJ2-7; the table gives TRBD2 as D, unverified against the DNA. TRBV1 is a documented pseudogene. The CDR3 extends over 15 amino acids. Here the CDR3 DNA reads TGCACCAGCAGCCAACCGGGACTAGCGATTAATGAGCAGTACTTC. This sequence encodes CTSSQPGLAINEQYF.

This clonotype was found a few times. The gene calls are TRBV5-4 and TRBJ2-4; D call uncertain. CDR1 is SGHNT and CDR2 is YYREEE in the germline V gene (reference sequence). Trimming pared 4 bases from V and 0 bases from J, leaving 8 bases between. The CDR3 is 14 residues long. CDR3 amino acids: CASSKNPAKNIQYF. CDR3 DNA sequence: TGTGCCAGCAGCAAAAATCCAGCCAAAAACATTCAGTACTTC.

This clonotype was recorded many times. This chain links TRBV6-1 with TRBJ1-5; D is uncertain. Germline CDR1 reads MNHNS; CDR2 reads SASEGT. V lost 3 bases and J lost 1, with 4 bases in between. The CDR3 has 13 amino acids. This chain's CDR3 is CASSEGSNQPQHF. The CDR3 DNA reads TGTGCCAGCAGTGAGGGGAGCAATCAGCCCCAGCATTTT.

This clonotype was seen a few times. The chain uses TRBV6-5 and TRBJ1-6, with a possible D match to TRBD1 (6 bases). Per the germline V gene, CDR1 is MNHEY and CDR2 is SVGAGI. The CDR3 contains 18 residues. V gave up 0 bases and J gave up 9 bases, with 21 bases separating them. The DNA for the CDR3 is TGTGCCAGCAGTTACTCCCTCGGGAGGGGGGGAGACGCTTCACCCCTCCACTTT. It codes for CASSYSLGRGGDASPLHF.

A note on this clonotype: Being one base from a much bigger clone, this may be a read error. As the CDR3 is not closed by the conserved phenylalanine or tryptophan, this likely results from a read error. The rearrangement uses TRBV6-2 or TRBV6-3 and TRBJ2-4; D is uncertain. The V gene lost 6 bases and the J gene lost 0 bases, with 9 bases spanning the gap. The germline V gene encodes CDR1 MNHEY and CDR2 SVGEGT. The CDR3 covers 14 residues. CDR3 nucleotide sequence: TGTGCCAGCAGCCAGAATCTAGCCAAAAACATTCAGTACTGC. Its translation is CASSQNLAKNIQYC.